This TCR beta chain was sequenced for a study of blood T cell repertoires in COVID-19. Study in general: Researchers got acute and convalescent COVID-19 samples from the United States, Italy and Spain. In each case, the material was cDNA or gDNA derived from T cells, B-cell-depleted T cells, or PBMCs.

Authors' data handling: For nucleated cells, counts were estimated from reference gene primer amplification. The data were produced by immunoSEQ multiplex PCR, yet TCRdb's version contains in-frame clones alone and is incomplete. V and J calls and clone size follow that table, whereas D and trimming were derived from the DNA. The profile shows nearly 40,000 clones, about 90% of them singletons. This receptor was obtained from a woman in her 70s with acute or convalescent COVID-19. The sequenced material came from peripheral blood.

The CDR3 DNA sequence: TGCGCCAGCAGCCAAGATTGGAGACTAGCGGGGGGGCGAGATGAGCAGTTCTTC. This translates into CASSQDWRLAGGRDEQFF. The chain is built from TRBV4-3 and TRBJ2-1, with 14 positions matching TRBD2. The V segment lost 0 bases and the J segment 8 bases; nucleotides outside the gene matches: 9. The length of the CDR3 is 18 residues. Germline-derived CDR1 and CDR2 are LGHNA and YSLEER.